This T cell receptor beta chain is drawn from a study of neurological immune-mediated disorders. Across the study: The study included 34 multiple sclerosis patients, about 31 relapsing-remitting and 3 secondary progressive. Study-level points and caveats: In HTLV-1-associated myelopathy, TCR clonal expansion was greatest, whereas multiple sclerosis had the least, falling below healthy controls. Among 34 multiple sclerosis patients, 18 had repertoires that phylogenetic grouping placed in one related-CDR3 cluster, a possible signature.

5'RACE with 10-nucleotide random UMIs produced the cDNA. TCRdb fed the 5' RACE reads into MiXCR, producing one record per CDR3 protein. The profile shows approximately 68,000 distinct CDR3 sequences, around 4.8% of them singletons. This CDR3 comprises 14 residues. The V end was cut by 2 bases, the J end by 2 bases, with 4 bases between. In germline, CDR1 is MDHEN, CDR2 SYDVKM. Ten or more counts support this clonotype. Its cognate antigen is unknown. Sequencing input: PBMCs. The chain links TRBV28 to TRBJ1-6; D gene uncertain. This TCR was recovered from a woman aged 70-85 years with multiple sclerosis. The CDR3 nucleotides read TGTGCCAGCAGTTTAGGGGCCTATAATTCACCCCTCCACTTT. Protein sequence: CASSLGAYNSPLHF. The full variable domain, rest sourced from reference TRBV28 and TRBJ1-6, is DVKVTQSSRYLVKRTGEKVFLECVQDMDHENMFWYRQDPGLGLRLIYFSYDVKMKEKGDIPEGYSVSREKKERFSLILESASTNQTSMYLCASSLGAYNSPLHFGNGTRLTVT.